What follows are 21 T cell receptor beta chains derived from one specimen sequenced in a study of blood T cells in healthy people across ages. PCR was performed a second time for about 7 to 12 cycles using a sample-barcoded 5' primer and a J-beta primer mix. MiXCR was run by TCRdb on the 5' RACE reads, yielding one entry per CDR3 protein. The sample lists 590,000 or so distinct CDR3 sequences, roughly 30% occurring once. Specimen: blood. These receptor sequences come from an elderly woman in good health.

This clonotype has at least ten counts. The rearrangement uses TRBV27 and TRBJ2-7, with D uncertain. Germline loops: CDR1 MNHEY, CDR2 SMNVEV (reference sequence). CDR3 length equals 14 residues. V dropped 0 bases and J dropped 5 bases, with 11 bases sitting between them. CDR3 in DNA: TGTGCCAGCAGTTTATCCCCAGGAGCCCACGAGCAGTACTTC. It yields the protein CASSLSPGAHEQYF.

This clonotype occurred many times. The J gene is TRBJ2-7, the V gene TRBV20-1; D ambiguous. Germline-derived CDR1 and CDR2 are DFQATT and SNEGSKA (reference sequence). The V end was cut by 2 bases, the J end by 3 bases, with 5 bases between. The CDR3 spans 11 residues. DNA of the CDR3: TGCAGTGCTAGAATCCTCTACGAGCAGTACTTC. Encoded protein: CSARILYEQYF.

This clonotype was recorded at least ten times. The V and J genes are TRBV18 and TRBJ2-7, with D unclear. CDR1 is KGHSH, CDR2 LQKENI, per germline. CDR3 length: 14 amino acids. Trimming shortened V by 0 bases and J by 2 bases, and 8 bases separated the two germline ends. CDR3 in DNA: TGTGCCAGCTCACCACCGTTCAGTCCCTACGAGCAGTACTTC. Amino acid sequence: CASSPPFSPYEQYF.

Concerning this clonotype itself: This could be a read error, since a much larger clone is one nucleotide away. This sequence joins TRBV5-1 and TRBJ1-1; D unresolved. This CDR3 spans 13 amino acids. The germline V gene encodes CDR1 SGHRS and CDR2 YFSETQ. The CDR3 loop reads CVSSLTTNTEAFF. The CDR3 DNA sequence: TGCGTCAGCAGCCTAACAACGAACACTGAAGCTTTCTTT.

This clonotype was seen ten or more times. The chain links TRBV5-1 to TRBJ2-5; D remains ambiguous. The CDR3 extends over 11 amino acids. Trimming removed 5 bases from V and 3 bases from J, with 5 bases in between. Germline V gene sequence: CDR1 SGHRS, CDR2 YFSETQ. The CDR3 spells CASRLKETQYF. The DNA of the CDR3 is TGCGCCAGCAGGTTAAAAGAGACCCAGTACTTC.

The sample holds many counts of this clonotype. The chain carries TRBV27 and TRBJ2-3, with 12 bases that match TRBD2. The CDR3 sequence is 16 residues long. V shed 6 bases and J 6 bases; nucleotides not matched to a gene: 10. From germline, CDR1 is MNHEY and CDR2 SMNVEV (reference sequence). The CDR3 loop is CASRFLLAGGVDTQYF. The CDR3 DNA follows: TGTGCCAGCAGATTCTTACTAGCGGGGGGCGTCGATACGCAGTATTTT.

This clonotype occurred many times. The CDR3 nucleotides are TGTGCCAGCAGCTTAGAGGTCCCCGGGGGCCGCCAGTATAGCACAGATACGCAGTATTTT. Protein sequence: CASSLEVPGGRQYSTDTQYF. This chain connects TRBV7-3 to TRBJ2-3, with D possibly being TRBD1 or TRBD2 (6 bases each). CDR3 length: 20 residues. Germline V lookup: CDR1 SGHTA, CDR2 FQGTGA. Trimming stripped 2 bases from V and 0 bases from J, with 24 bases between.

This clonotype was counted ten times or more. The rearrangement uses TRBV20-1 and TRBJ2-3; TRBD2 might be the D (5 bases). Deletions cut 5 bases from V and 3 bases from J, with 15 bases between. The CDR3 spans 14 residues. The germline CDR1 and CDR2 sequences are DFQATT and SNEGSKA (reference sequence). In nucleotides, the CDR3 is TGCAGTGCTCCGGGATCTATCGGGACAGATACGCAGTATTTT. It codes for CSAPGSIGTDTQYF.

This clonotype occurred a few times. The genes are TRBV30 and TRBJ2-7; no clear D. The V gene lost 5 bases and the J gene lost 2 bases, with 7 bases spanning the gap. Germline CDR1 reads GTSNPN; CDR2 reads SVGIG (reference sequence). This CDR3 region has 11 residues. The CDR3 DNA sequence: TGTGCCTGGCAAGAAACCTACGAGCAGTACTTC. Its translation is CAWQETYEQYF.

This clonotype has just a few counts. This chain uses TRBV3-1 with TRBJ1-5; a weak D match, TRBD1 (5 bases). V lost 2 bases, J lost 1 base, and 24 bases lay in between. CDR1 and CDR2 (germline): LGHDT, YNNKEL (reference sequence). The CDR3 has 20 amino acids. DNA of the CDR3: TGTGCCAGCAGCCAAAAGATACTCGGGGGGAAACAGCCGAGCAATCAGCCCCAGCATTTT. It encodes CASSQKILGGKQPSNQPQHF.

For the CDR3, the DNA is TGCAGTGCTAAGACAGGGGGCGCGAGTCCCGATGGCTACACCTTC. It codes for CSAKTGGASPDGYTF. The chain links TRBV20-1 to TRBJ1-2; 10 bases map to TRBD1. This CDR3 has 15 amino acids. The germline gives CDR1 DFQATT, CDR2 SNEGSKA (reference sequence). With 4 bases clipped from V and 6 bases from J, the junction kept 11 bases outside the gene matches.

This clonotype was recorded many times. The J gene is TRBJ2-7, the V gene TRBV6-2 or TRBV6-3; D gene uncertain. The V end was cut by 6 bases, the J end by 2 bases, with 11 bases between. Per germline, CDR1 MNHEY and CDR2 SVGEGT. This CDR3 region has 13 residues. CDR3 sequence reads: CASSQTLPYEQYF. The CDR3 DNA follows: TGTGCCAGCAGCCAAACATTACCCTACGAGCAGTACTTC.

This clonotype was counted at least ten times. CDR3 residues: CASSLESAANYGYTF. CDR3 DNA sequence: TGCGCCAGCAGCTTGGAATCGGCCGCTAACTATGGCTACACCTTC. This chain uses TRBV5-1 with TRBJ1-2; D uncertain. Trimming cost V 0 bases and J 0 bases, with 9 bases left between them. The CDR3 length is 15 residues. Looked up from germline, CDR1 is SGHRS and CDR2 is YFSETQ.

This clonotype was seen many times. The chain is built from TRBV6-5 and TRBJ2-3, with D uncertain. The CDR3 is made up of 16 amino acids. Germline CDR1 and CDR2: MNHEY and SVGAGI. The germline V and J ends were trimmed by 4 bases and 5 bases, with 19 bases remaining between them. The CDR3 DNA is TGTGCCAGCAGTTCCCCAGATCAATTAAGTTTAGATACGCAGTATTTT. Encoded protein: CASSSPDQLSLDTQYF.

This clonotype appeared many times. The CDR3 DNA follows: TGTGCCAGCAGCTTAGCGGGGAATACGCAGTATTTT. Protein: CASSLAGNTQYF. The rearrangement links TRBV7-9 to TRBJ2-3; D is unclear. CDR3 length: 12 residues. The germline V gene has CDR1 SEHNR and CDR2 FQNEAQ (reference sequence). V was shortened by 0 bases and J by 7 bases, with 5 bases between the two germline ends.

This clonotype appeared a few times. The chain is built from TRBV5-1 and TRBJ1-2; a possible D gene is TRBD1 (5 bases). The CDR3 extends over 14 amino acids. The germline gives CDR1 SGHRS, CDR2 YFSETQ. V lost 3 bases and J lost 3, with 12 bases in between. CDR3 DNA sequence: TGCGCCAGCAGCTCATCCGGGGCGGACTATGGCTACACCTTC. This codes for CASSSSGADYGYTF. Full variable domain (missing parts from reference TRBV5-1 and TRBJ1-2): KAGVTQTPRYLIKTRGQQVTLSCSPISGHRSVSWYQQTPGQGLQFLFEYFSETQRNKGNFPGRFSGRQFSNSRSEMNVSTLELGDSALYLCASSSSGADYGYTFGSGTRLTVV.

This clonotype showed up many times. V usage is TRBV7-6 and J usage is TRBJ2-3, with TRBD2 matching 10 bases. From germline, CDR1 is SGHVS and CDR2 FNYEAQ. The length of the CDR3 is 18 residues. Unmatched junction bases numbered 8, after V lost 0 bases and J lost 2 bases. CDR3 nucleotide sequence: TGTGCCAGCAGCTTAGCCCCCTTTAGCGGGGGGTTCACAGATACGCAGTATTTT. It encodes CASSLAPFSGGFTDTQYF. The full variable domain, its missing parts supplied by reference TRBV7-6 and TRBJ2-3, is GAGVSQSPRYKVTKRGQDVALRCDPISGHVSLYWYRQALGQGPEFLTYFNYEAQQDKSGLPNDRFSAERPEGSISTLTIQRTEQRDSAMYRCASSLAPFSGGFTDTQYFGPGTRLTVL.

In the case of this clonotype: A much larger clone differs from this one at a single base, so this may be a read error. V is TRBV13 and J is TRBJ2-7; D gene unclear. V lost 5 bases and J lost 7, with 12 bases in between. Germline lookup yields CDR1 PRHDT and CDR2 FYEKMQ (reference sequence). The CDR3 spans 12 residues. CDR3 region: CASSGNPGEQYF. The CDR3 DNA reads TGTGCCAGCAGCGGAAATCCCGGTGAGCAGTACTTC.

This clonotype showed up many times. A read error may explain this, as a much larger clone is one base away. The chain combines TRBV12-3 or TRBV12-4 with TRBJ2-3; TRBD2 matches at 9 bases. The CDR3 has 14 residues. The CDR3 bases are TGTGCCAGCAGAAAGAGCGGGGGGTCAGATGCGCAGTATTTT. Translation: CASRKSGGSDAQYF.

About this clonotype itself: One end of the junction fails to match germline, which may point to a read error. This chain links TRBV20-1 with TRBJ1-6, with D perhaps TRBD1 (5 bases). The germline CDR1 and CDR2 sequences are DFQATT and SNEGSKA (reference sequence). This CDR3 comprises 13 residues. CDR3 in DNA: TGCAGTGCTGAAGGGCAGGGTTATTCACCCCCCCACTTT. It encodes CSAEGQGYSPPHF.

This clonotype was counted between two and nine times. Possible read error: a much larger clone is one base away. V is TRBV12-3 or TRBV12-4 and J is TRBJ2-7; possibly TRBD2 for D (5 bases). Trimming stripped 3 bases from V and 7 bases from J, with 16 bases between. The CDR3 runs 14 residues. This CDR3 is CASSLIGGNDEQYF. As DNA, the CDR3 is TGTGCCAGCAGTTTGATTGGAGGTAATGATGAGCAGTACTTC.